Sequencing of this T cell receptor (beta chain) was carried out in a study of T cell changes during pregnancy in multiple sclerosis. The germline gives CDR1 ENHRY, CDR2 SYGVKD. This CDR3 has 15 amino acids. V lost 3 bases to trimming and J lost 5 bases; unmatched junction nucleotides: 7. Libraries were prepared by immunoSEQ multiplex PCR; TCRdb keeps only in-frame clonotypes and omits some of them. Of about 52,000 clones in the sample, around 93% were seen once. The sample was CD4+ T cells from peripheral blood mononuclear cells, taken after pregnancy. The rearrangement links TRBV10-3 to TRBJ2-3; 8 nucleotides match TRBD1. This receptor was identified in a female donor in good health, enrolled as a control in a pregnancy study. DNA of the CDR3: TGTGCCATCAGTGATACGGCAGGGGGCTTAGATACGCAGTATTTT. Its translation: CAISDTAGGLDTQYF.